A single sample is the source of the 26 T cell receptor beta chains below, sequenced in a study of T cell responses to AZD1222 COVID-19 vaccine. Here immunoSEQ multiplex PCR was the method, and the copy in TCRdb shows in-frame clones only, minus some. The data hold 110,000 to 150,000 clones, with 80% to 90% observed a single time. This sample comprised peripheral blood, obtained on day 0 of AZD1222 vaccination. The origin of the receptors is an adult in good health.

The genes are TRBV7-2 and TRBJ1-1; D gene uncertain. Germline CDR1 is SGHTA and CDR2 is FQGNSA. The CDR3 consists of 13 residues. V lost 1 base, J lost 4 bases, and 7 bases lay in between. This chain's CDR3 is CASSLGVGTEAFF. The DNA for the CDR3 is TGTGCCAGCAGCTTAGGTGTCGGCACTGAAGCTTTCTTT.

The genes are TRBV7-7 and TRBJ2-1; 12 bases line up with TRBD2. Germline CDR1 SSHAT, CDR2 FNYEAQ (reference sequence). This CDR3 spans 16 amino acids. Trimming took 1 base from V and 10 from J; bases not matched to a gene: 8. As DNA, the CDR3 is TGTGCCAGCAGCTTAGGGCTAGCGGGAGGGGTCCGGGAGCAGTTCTTC. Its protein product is CASSLGLAGGVREQFF.

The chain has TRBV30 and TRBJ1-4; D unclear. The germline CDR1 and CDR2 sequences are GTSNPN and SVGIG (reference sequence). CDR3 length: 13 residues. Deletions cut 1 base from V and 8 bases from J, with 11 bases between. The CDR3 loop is CAWSGSGIEKLFF. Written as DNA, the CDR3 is TGTGCCTGGAGTGGGTCAGGAATCGAAAAACTGTTTTTT.

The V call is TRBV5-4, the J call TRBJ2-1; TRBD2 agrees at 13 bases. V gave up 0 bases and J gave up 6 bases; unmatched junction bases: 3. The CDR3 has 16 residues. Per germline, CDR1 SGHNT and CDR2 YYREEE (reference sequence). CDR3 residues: CASSLGGTSGTNEQFF. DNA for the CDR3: TGTGCCAGCAGCTTGGGGGGGACTAGCGGGACCAATGAGCAGTTCTTC.

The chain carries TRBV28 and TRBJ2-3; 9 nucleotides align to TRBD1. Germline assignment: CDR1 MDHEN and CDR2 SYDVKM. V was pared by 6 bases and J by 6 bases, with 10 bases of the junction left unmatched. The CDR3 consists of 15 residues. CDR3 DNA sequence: TGTGCCAGCAGGCCGGGACAGGGTGTAGAGGATACGCAGTATTTT. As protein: CASRPGQGVEDTQYF.

The CDR3 DNA reads TGCGCCAGCAGCCAAGGACTAGCGGGTTTCTACGAGCAGTACTTC. Its translation: CASSQGLAGFYEQYF. J is TRBJ2-7 and V is TRBV4-3; 10 bases are shared with TRBD2. The CDR3 consists of 15 residues. From germline, CDR1 is LGHNA and CDR2 YSLEER. V lost 1 base and J lost 3; bases outside the gene matches: 3.

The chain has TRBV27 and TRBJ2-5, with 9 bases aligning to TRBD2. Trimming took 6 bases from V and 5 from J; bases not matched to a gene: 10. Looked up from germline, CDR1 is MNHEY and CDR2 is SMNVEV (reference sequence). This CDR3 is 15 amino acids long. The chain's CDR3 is CASSAEAGGRETQYF. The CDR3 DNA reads TGTGCCAGCAGCGCCGAAGCGGGAGGTAGGGAGACCCAGTACTTC.

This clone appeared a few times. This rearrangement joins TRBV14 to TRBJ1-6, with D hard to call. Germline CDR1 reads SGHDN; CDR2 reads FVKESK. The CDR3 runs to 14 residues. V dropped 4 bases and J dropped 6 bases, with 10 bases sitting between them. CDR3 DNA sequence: TGTGCCAGCAGCCGAGGGTTGAGTAATTCACCCCTCCACTTT. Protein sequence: CASSRGLSNSPLHF.

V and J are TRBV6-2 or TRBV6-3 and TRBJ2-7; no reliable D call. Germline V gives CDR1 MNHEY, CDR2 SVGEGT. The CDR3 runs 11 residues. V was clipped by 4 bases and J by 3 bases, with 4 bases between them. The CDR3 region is CASSLDYEQYF. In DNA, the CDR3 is TGTGCCAGCAGTTTAGACTACGAGCAGTACTTC.

The CDR3 region has the DNA TGTGCCAGCAGTTTATCTCACCTAGACGAGCAGTACTTC. This sequence encodes CASSLSHLDEQYF. This rearrangement joins TRBV12-3 or TRBV12-4 to TRBJ2-7; unclear D gene. V was cut by 2 bases and J by 5 bases, with 10 bases left in between. This CDR3 region has 13 residues.

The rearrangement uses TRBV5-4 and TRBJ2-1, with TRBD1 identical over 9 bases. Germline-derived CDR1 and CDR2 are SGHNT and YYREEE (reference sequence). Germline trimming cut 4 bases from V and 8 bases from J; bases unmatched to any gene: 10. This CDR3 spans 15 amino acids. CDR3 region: CASSKPGQGGDEQFF. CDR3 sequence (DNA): TGTGCCAGCAGCAAGCCGGGACAGGGAGGGGATGAGCAGTTCTTC.

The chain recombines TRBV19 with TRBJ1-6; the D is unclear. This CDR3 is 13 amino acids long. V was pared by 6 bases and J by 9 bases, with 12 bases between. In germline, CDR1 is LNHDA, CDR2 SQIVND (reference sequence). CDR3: CASRGDGISPLHF. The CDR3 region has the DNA TGTGCCAGTAGGGGTGACGGTATTTCACCCCTCCACTTT.

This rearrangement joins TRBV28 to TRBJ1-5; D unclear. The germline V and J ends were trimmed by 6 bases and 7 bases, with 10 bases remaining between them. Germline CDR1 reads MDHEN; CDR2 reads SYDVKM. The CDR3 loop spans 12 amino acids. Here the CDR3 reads CASSNTGQPQHF. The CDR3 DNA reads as TGTGCCAGCAGCAACACTGGACAGCCCCAGCATTTT. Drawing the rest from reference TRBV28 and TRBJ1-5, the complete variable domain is DVKVTQSSRYLVKRTGEKVFLECVQDMDHENMFWYRQDPGLGLRLIYFSYDVKMKEKGDIPEGYSVSREKKERFSLILESASTNQTSMYLCASSNTGQPQHFGDGTRLSIL.

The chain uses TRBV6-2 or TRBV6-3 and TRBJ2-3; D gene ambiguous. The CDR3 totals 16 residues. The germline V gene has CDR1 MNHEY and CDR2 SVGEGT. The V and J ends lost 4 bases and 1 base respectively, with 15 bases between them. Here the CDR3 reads CASSLLRPRGTDTQYF. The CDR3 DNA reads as TGTGCCAGCAGTTTGTTGCGCCCCCGTGGCACAGATACGCAGTATTTT.

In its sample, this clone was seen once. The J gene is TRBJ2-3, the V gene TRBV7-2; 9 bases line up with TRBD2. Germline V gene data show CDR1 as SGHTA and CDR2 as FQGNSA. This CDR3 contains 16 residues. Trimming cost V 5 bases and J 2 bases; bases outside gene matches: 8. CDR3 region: CASSRGTSGLTDTQYF. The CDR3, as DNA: TGTGCCAGCAGCCGGGGCACTAGCGGGCTCACAGATACGCAGTATTTT. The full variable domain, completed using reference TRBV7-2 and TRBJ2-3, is GAGVSQSPSNKVTEKGKDVELRCDPISGHTALYWYRQSLGQGLEFLIYFQGNSAPDKSGLPSDRFSAERTGGSVSTLTIQRTQQEDSAVYLCASSRGTSGLTDTQYFGPGTRLTVL.

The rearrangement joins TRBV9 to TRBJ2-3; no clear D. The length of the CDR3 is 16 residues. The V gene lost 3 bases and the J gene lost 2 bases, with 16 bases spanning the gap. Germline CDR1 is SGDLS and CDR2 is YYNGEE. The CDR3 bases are TGTGCCAGCAGCGCCCGCGCTTTCGGTTTCACAGATACGCAGTATTTT. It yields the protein CASSARAFGFTDTQYF.

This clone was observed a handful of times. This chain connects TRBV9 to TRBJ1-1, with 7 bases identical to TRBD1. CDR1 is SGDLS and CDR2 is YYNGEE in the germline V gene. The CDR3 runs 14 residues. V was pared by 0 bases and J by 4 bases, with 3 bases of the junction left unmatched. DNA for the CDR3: TGTGCCAGCAGCGTAGCTACAGGGGCCACTGAAGCTTTCTTT. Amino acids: CASSVATGATEAFF.

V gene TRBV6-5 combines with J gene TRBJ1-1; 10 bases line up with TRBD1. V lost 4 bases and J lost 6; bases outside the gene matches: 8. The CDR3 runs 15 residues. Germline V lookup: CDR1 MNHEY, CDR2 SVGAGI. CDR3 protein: CASSSGQGMEAEAFF. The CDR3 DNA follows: TGTGCCAGCAGTTCGGGACAGGGGATGGAGGCTGAAGCTTTCTTT.

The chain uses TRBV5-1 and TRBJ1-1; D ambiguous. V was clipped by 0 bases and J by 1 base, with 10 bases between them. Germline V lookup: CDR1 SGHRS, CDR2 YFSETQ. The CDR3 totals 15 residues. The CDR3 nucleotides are TGCGCCAGCAGCTTGGTCGCTGCAGGGAACACTGAAGCTTTCTTT. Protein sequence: CASSLVAAGNTEAFF.

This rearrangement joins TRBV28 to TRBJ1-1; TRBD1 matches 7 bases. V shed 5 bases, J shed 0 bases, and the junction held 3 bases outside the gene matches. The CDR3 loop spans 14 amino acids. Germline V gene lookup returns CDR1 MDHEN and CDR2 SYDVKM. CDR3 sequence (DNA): TGTGCCAGCAGTCTGGGACAGATGAACACTGAAGCTTTCTTT. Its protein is CASSLGQMNTEAFF. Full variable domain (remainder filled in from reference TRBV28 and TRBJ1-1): DVKVTQSSRYLVKRTGEKVFLECVQDMDHENMFWYRQDPGLGLRLIYFSYDVKMKEKGDIPEGYSVSREKKERFSLILESASTNQTSMYLCASSLGQMNTEAFFGQGTRLTVV.

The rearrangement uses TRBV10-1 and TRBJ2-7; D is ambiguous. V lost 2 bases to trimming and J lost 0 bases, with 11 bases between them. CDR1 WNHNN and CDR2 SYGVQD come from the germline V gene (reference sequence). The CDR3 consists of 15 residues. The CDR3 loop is CASSEGIRSSYEQYF. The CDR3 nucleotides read TGCGCCAGCAGTGAGGGAATTAGGAGCTCCTACGAGCAGTACTTC.

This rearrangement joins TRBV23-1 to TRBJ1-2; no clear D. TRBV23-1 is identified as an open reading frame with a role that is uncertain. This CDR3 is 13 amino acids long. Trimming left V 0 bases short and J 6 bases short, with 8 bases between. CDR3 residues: CASSQSSQNGYTF. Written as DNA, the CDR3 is TGCGCCAGCAGTCAATCTAGCCAAAATGGCTACACCTTC.

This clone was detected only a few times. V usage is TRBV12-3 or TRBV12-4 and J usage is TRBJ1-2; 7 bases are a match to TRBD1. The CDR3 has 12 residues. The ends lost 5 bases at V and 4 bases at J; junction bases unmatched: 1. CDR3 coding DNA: TGTGCCAGCAGTGGGGACAGCTATGGCTACACCTTC. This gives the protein CASSGDSYGYTF.

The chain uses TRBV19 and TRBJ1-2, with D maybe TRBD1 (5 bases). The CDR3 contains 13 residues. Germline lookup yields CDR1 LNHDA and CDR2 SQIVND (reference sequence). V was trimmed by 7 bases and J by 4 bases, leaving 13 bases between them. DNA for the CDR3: TGTGCCAGTACCGACAGCACTACCTATGGCTACACCTTC. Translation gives CASTDSTTYGYTF.

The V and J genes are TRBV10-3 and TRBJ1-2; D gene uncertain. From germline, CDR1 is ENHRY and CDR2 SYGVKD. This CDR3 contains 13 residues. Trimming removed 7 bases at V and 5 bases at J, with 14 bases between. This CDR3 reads CAINEGTRYGYTF. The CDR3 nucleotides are TGTGCCATCAACGAGGGCACTAGATATGGCTACACCTTC.

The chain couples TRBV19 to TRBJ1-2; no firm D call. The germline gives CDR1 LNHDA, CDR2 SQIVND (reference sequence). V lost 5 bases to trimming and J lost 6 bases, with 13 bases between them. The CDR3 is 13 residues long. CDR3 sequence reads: CASSLALGDGYTF. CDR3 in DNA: TGTGCCAGTAGTCTCGCTCTTGGGGATGGCTACACCTTC.